This is a list of T cell receptor beta chains from one sample in a study of human T cells and chemical hapten exposure. TCRdb recomputed calls from the RACE reads with MiXCR, one row per CDR3 protein. The sample lists 340,000 or so distinct CDR3 sequences; roughly 6.9% were seen once. The sequenced sample was whole blood, obtained in connection with sensitization to the hapten diphenylcyclopropenone (DPC). Receptors originate from a woman aged 18 to 35 with alopecia areata. Some clones in this sample may be carry-over from other donors' samples. CDR3s include the opening cysteine and the closing phenylalanine or tryptophan. Fields, in order: V gene, D gene, clone size, J gene, CDR3 DNA, CDR3 protein. D genes are given only for firm matches. Rows may omit the clone size; those that give it use once, few, many or a size class.

>TRBV20-1|.|many|TRBJ2-3
TGCAGTGCTAGAGAGACAGGGAGGGGGACCACAGATACGCAGTATTTT
CSARETGRGTTDTQYF
>TRBV7-2|.|.|TRBJ1-2
TGTGCCAGCAGCCCCCTTCTAACAGGTCAGAGTGGCTACACCTTC
CASSPLLTGQSGYTF
>TRBV14|.|.|TRBJ2-2
TGTGCCAGCAGCCAAAACAGCTACACCGGGGAGCTGTTTTTT
CASSQNSYTGELFF
>TRBV5-1|TRBD1|few|TRBJ2-1
TGCGCCAGCAGCTTCGGACAGGGAGATTTCAATGAGCAGTTCTTC
CASSFGQGDFNEQFF
>TRBV12-3/TRBV12-4|TRBD2|few|TRBJ2-5
TGTGCCAGCAGTTTAGTCCCCAGCGGGGGCGGGACCCAGTACTTC
CASSLVPSGGGTQYF
>TRBV7-8|TRBD1|.|TRBJ1-4
TGTGCCAGCAGCATACAGGGGTTTCGTGAAAAACTGTTTTTT
CASSIQGFREKLFF
>TRBV11-2|TRBD2|few|TRBJ2-1
TGTGCCAGCAGCTTCGCCGGGACTAGCGACAATGAGCAGTTCTTC
CASSFAGTSDNEQFF
>TRBV7-2|.|.|TRBJ2-7
TGTGCCAGCAGCTTAATGAGGAGCTCCTACGAGCAGTACTTC
CASSLMRSSYEQYF
>TRBV9|.|many|TRBJ1-6
TGTGCCAGCAGCGTGTTGGATTCGGGGTATTCACCCCTCCACTTT
CASSVLDSGYSPLHF
>TRBV10-3|TRBD1|few|TRBJ1-1
TGTGCCATCAGTCGACAGGGGATGGACACTGAAGCTTTCTTT
CAISRQGMDTEAFF
>TRBV20-1|TRBD2|many|TRBJ2-7
TGCAGTGCCATACTAGCGGAACCCTACGAGCAGTACTTC
CSAILAEPYEQYF
>TRBV29-1|.|few|TRBJ1-1
TGCAGCGTGAGGGGGACGGGCACTGAAGCTTTCTTT
CSVRGTGTEAFF
>TRBV7-3|.|.|TRBJ1-1
TGTGCCAGCACCCTCGCGGGGGCCGCCACTGAAGCTTTCTTT
CASTLAGAATEAFF
>TRBV4-3|.|many|TRBJ2-7
TGCGCCAGCAGCCAAGTACGACTAAGCTCCTACGAGCAGTACTTC
CASSQVRLSSYEQYF
>TRBV25-1|.|.|TRBJ1-1
TGTGCCAGCACCCCTACAGGGTATAGCACTGAAGCTTTCTTT
CASTPTGYSTEAFF
>TRBV19|.|few|TRBJ2-1
TGTGCCAGTAGTCGGTGGAATGAGCAGTTCTTC
CASSRWNEQFF
>TRBV12-5|.|few|TRBJ2-3
TGTGCTAGTGTCTTCAGTGGTCGGGCGGGGACAACAGATACGCAGTATTTT
CASVFSGRAGTTDTQYF
>TRBV6-2/TRBV6-3|.|few|TRBJ1-2
TGTGCCAGCAGTTACGATGGGACCGCTCAGTCGGAAAACTATGGCTACACCTTC
CASSYDGTAQSENYGYTF
>TRBV6-5|TRBD2|.|TRBJ2-7
TGTGCCAGCAGTTACTCGAGAACTAGCGGGGCCTACGAGCAGTACTTC
CASSYSRTSGAYEQYF
>TRBV6-1|.|few|TRBJ2-1
TGTGCCAGCAGTCGGAACGGGTTGGGGGTTACCTACAATGAGCAGTTCTTC
CASSRNGLGVTYNEQFF
>TRBV2|.|.|TRBJ1-2
TGTGCCAGCAGTGGAGTGACAGCTAACTATGGCTACACCTTC
CASSGVTANYGYTF
>TRBV12-3/TRBV12-4|.|many|TRBJ2-3
TGTGCCAGCAGTCCACACACAGATACGCAGTATTTT
CASSPHTDTQYF
>TRBV11-2|.|many|TRBJ2-7
TGTGCCAGCAGCTTAGATACGGGGTTACACGAGCAGTACTTC
CASSLDTGLHEQYF
>TRBV20-1|TRBD1|few|TRBJ1-1
TGCAGTGCTAGATCCTCAGGGGGTCTGCGGACTGAAGCTTTCTTT
CSARSSGGLRTEAFF
>TRBV5-1|.|.|TRBJ1-2
TGCGCCAGCAGCCTCTACAGGGCTACTAACTATGGCTACACCTTC
CASSLYRATNYGYTF
>TRBV7-2|TRBD2|few|TRBJ2-3
TGTGCCAGCAGCTTAGCCGGCGGGGGGGCAGATACGCAGTATTTT
CASSLAGGGADTQYF
>TRBV6-5|.|.|TRBJ1-1
TGTGCCAGCAGTTATATCGGGGGGGGCGGTTATGATGTCACTGAAGCTTTCTTT
CASSYIGGGGYDVTEAFF
>TRBV7-2|.|many|TRBJ2-3
TGTGCCAGCAGCTCCGAGCTAGCAGATACGCAGTATTTT
CASSSELADTQYF
>TRBV6-2/TRBV6-3|TRBD1|.|TRBJ1-6
TGTGCCAGCAGTTACCACATAGCAGGGGGTACATCACCCCTCCACTTT
CASSYHIAGGTSPLHF
>TRBV2|.|few|TRBJ1-1
TGTGCCAGCAGGAGAGACAGGACGGACACTGAAGCTTTCTTT
CASRRDRTDTEAFF
>TRBV2|.|few|TRBJ2-4
TGTGCCAGCACCATGGGAGTAGCCAAAAACATTCAGTACTTC
CASTMGVAKNIQYF
>TRBV2|.|many|TRBJ1-2
TGTGCCAGCAGTGAAAGGACAGCCTATGGCTACACCTTC
CASSERTAYGYTF
>TRBV5-1|.|.|TRBJ2-1
TGCGCCAGCAATGAGATGGACAATGAGCAGTTCTTC
CASNEMDNEQFF
>TRBV11-2|.|few|TRBJ1-6
TGTGCCAGCAGGAGGACGGGGGCAAGAAATTCACCCCTCCACTTT
CASRRTGARNSPLHF
>TRBV4-3|.|many|TRBJ1-1
TGCGCCAGCAGCCAGGGCGCGGACGCAGGCACTGAAGCTTTCTTT
CASSQGADAGTEAFF
>TRBV7-2|TRBD1|few|TRBJ1-5
TGTGCCAGCAGCTTAGTAGCCGGGACAGGGGGCGGTCAGCCCCAGCATTTT
CASSLVAGTGGGQPQHF
>TRBV6-1|.|.|TRBJ1-5
TGTGCCTCCCAGGGGTATAGCAATCAGCCCCAGCATTTT
CASQGYSNQPQHF
>TRBV3-1|.|few|TRBJ2-7
TGTGCCAGCAGCCCCCCCTTAGGGGACTACGAGCAGTACTTC
CASSPPLGDYEQYF
>TRBV6-5|.|many|TRBJ2-7
TGTGCCAGCAGTTCCTCGGCAGGGCCCTACGAGCAGTACTTC
CASSSSAGPYEQYF
>TRBV28|.|.|TRBJ2-3
TGTGCCAGCAGTTTATATGGGGCAGGCCGCACAGATACGCAGTATTTT
CASSLYGAGRTDTQYF
>TRBV12-3/TRBV12-4|TRBD1|.|TRBJ1-1
TGTGCCAGCAGACAAACAGGGGGCACCAGTACTGAAGCTTTCTTT
CASRQTGGTSTEAFF
>TRBV6-5|TRBD1|once|TRBJ1-2
TGTGCCAGCAGTTACAGTCCGGGGACAGGGGTCTATGGCTACACCTTC
CASSYSPGTGVYGYTF
>TRBV5-6|TRBD1|.|TRBJ2-2
TGTGCCAGCAGCCGTCCTCTGGACAGGGGAACCGGGGAGCTGTTTTTT
CASSRPLDRGTGELFF
>TRBV4-3|.|many|TRBJ1-4
TGCGCCAGCAGCCCAACTGGACCGAGAGAAAAACTGTTTTTT
CASSPTGPREKLFF
>TRBV18|.|.|TRBJ2-1
TGTGCCAGCTCACCCTTTCCAAGGGTGAATGAGCAGTTCTTC
CASSPFPRVNEQFF
>TRBV4-3|.|few|TRBJ2-7
TGCGCCAGCAGCCCCTACCGGGACCGAAGGTACGAGCAGTACTTC
CASSPYRDRRYEQYF
>TRBV20-1|.|.|TRBJ1-2
TGCAGTGCTAGACAGGGCGACTATGGCTACACCTTC
CSARQGDYGYTF
>TRBV19|.|.|TRBJ1-2
TGTGCCAGTATTAAGGGAGTATCAGCTAACTATGGCTACACCTTC
CASIKGVSANYGYTF
>TRBV18|.|few|TRBJ1-1
TGTGCCAGCTCACCACAGGAGGCAGAAGCCACTGAAGCTTTCTTT
CASSPQEAEATEAFF
>TRBV4-2|TRBD1|few|TRBJ1-4
TGTGCCAGCAGCCAAGGTCGACAGGGTACAGCTAATGAAAAACTGTTTTTT
CASSQGRQGTANEKLFF
>TRBV12-3/TRBV12-4|.|many|TRBJ2-1
TGTGCCAGCAGTGGGACTCCGGGGTCCTACAATGAGCAGTTCTTC
CASSGTPGSYNEQFF
>TRBV5-4|.|many|TRBJ1-1
TGTGCCAGCAGCAACTCAAGTCTCGGGAACACTGAAGCTTTCTTT
CASSNSSLGNTEAFF
>TRBV7-6|.|few|TRBJ2-6
TGTGCCAGCAGCTTAGGTAGCCAGTCCTCTGGGGCCAACGTCCTGACTTTC
CASSLGSQSSGANVLTF
>TRBV6-5|.|many|TRBJ1-1
TGTGCCAGCAGGGGTCCCGAGGAAGCTTTCTTT
CASRGPEEAFF
>TRBV5-5|TRBD1|.|TRBJ1-4
TGTGCCAGCAGCTGGGCGACAGGGACTAATGAAAAACTGTTTTTT
CASSWATGTNEKLFF
>TRBV27|.|.|TRBJ1-2
TGTGCCAGCAGTTTATCGATCGGGGGGGCTTATGGCTACACCTTC
CASSLSIGGAYGYTF